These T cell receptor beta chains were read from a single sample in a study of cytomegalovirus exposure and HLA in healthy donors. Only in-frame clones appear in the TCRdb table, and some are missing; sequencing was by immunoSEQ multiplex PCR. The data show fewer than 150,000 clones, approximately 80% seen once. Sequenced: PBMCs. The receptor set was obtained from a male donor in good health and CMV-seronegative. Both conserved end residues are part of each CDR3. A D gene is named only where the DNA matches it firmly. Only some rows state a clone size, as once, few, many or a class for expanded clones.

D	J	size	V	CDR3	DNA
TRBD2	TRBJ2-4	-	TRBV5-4	CASSLERGGHIQYF	TGTGCCAGCAGCTTAGAGCGGGGGGGCCACATTCAGTACTTC
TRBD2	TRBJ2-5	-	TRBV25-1	CASSEKGTITPRETQYF	TGTGCCAGCAGTGAAAAGGGGACTATTACCCCGCGCGAGACCCAGTACTTC
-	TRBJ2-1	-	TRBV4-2	CASSPLDSYNEQFF	TGTGCCAGCAGCCCGCTAGACAGTTACAATGAGCAGTTCTTC
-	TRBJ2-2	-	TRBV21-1	CASKASGGNTGELFF	TGTGCCAGCAAAGCTAGCGGGGGAAACACCGGGGAGCTGTTTTTT
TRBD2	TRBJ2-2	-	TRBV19	CASNGLAGSYEELFF	TGTGCCAGTAACGGACTAGCGGGGTCGTACGAGGAGCTGTTTTTT
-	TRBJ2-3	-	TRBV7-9	CASSLVRGERTDTQYF	TGTGCCAGCAGCTTAGTCAGGGGAGAACGGACAGATACGCAGTATTTT
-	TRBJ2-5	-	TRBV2	CASGNPGVQETQYF	TGTGCCAGCGGTAATCCGGGGGTTCAAGAGACCCAGTACTTC
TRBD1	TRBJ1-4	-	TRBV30	CAWSKTRGQGEKLFF	TGTGCCTGGAGCAAAACCAGGGGGCAAGGAGAAAAACTGTTTTTT
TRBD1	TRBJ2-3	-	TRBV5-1	CASSLGIRGRLDTQYF	TGCGCCAGCAGCTTGGGGATTAGGGGGCGCCTAGATACGCAGTATTTT
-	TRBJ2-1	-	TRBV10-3	CAMRPGGLNEQFF	TGTGCCATGAGACCCGGGGGTTTAAATGAGCAGTTCTTC
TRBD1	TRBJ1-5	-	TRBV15	CATSRGGTGNQPQHF	TGTGCCACCAGCAGAGGCGGGACAGGCAATCAGCCCCAGCATTTT
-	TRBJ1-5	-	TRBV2	CASRRGRDRNQPQHF	TGTGCCAGCAGACGGGGGAGGGATCGGAATCAGCCCCAGCATTTT
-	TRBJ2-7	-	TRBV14	CASSQGVSETDYYEQYF	TGTGCCAGCAGCCAAGGAGTCAGCGAGACCGACTACTACGAGCAGTACTTC
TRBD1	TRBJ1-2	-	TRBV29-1	CSVGRGNGYTF	TGCAGCGTTGGCAGGGGGAATGGCTACACCTTC
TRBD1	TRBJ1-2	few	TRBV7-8	CASSLGQGAYYGYTF	TGTGCCAGCAGCCTCGGACAGGGGGCCTACTATGGCTACACCTTC
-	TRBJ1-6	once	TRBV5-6	CASSLSGGNSPLHF	TGTGCCAGCAGCCTCTCGGGGGGTAATTCACCCCTCCACTTT
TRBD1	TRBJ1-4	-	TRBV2	CASSEGDRGSEKLFF	TGTGCCAGCAGTGAAGGAGACAGGGGGTCTGAAAAACTGTTTTTT
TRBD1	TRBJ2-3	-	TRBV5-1	CASSLGDRVADTQYF	TGCGCCAGCAGCTTGGGCGACAGGGTAGCAGATACGCAGTATTTT
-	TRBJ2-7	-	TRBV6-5	CASSYSPAGNYEQYF	TGTGCCAGCAGTTACTCCCCGGCCGGAAACTACGAGCAGTACTTC
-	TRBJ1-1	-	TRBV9	CASSFNTGYDTEAFF	TGTGCCAGCAGCTTTAATACAGGGTACGACACTGAAGCTTTCTTT
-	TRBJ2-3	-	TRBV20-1	CSARVRDTQYF	TGCAGTGCTAGAGTGCGGGATACGCAGTATTTT
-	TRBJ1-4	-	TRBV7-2	CASSLIGGAEKLFF	TGTGCCAGCAGCCTAATCGGGGGGGCTGAAAAACTGTTTTTT
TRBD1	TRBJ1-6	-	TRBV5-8	CASSLGATNRGLGSPLHF	TGTGCCAGCAGCTTGGGGGCGACTAACAGGGGCCTCGGTTCACCCCTCCACTTT
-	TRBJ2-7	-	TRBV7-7	CASSSGLSNEQYF	TGTGCTAGCAGTTCGGGACTTTCTAACGAGCAGTACTTC
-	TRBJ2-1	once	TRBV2	CASSPGRPQEQFF	TGTGCCAGCAGTCCAGGGCGCCCTCAGGAGCAGTTCTTC
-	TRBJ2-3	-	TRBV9	CASRGGASTDTQYF	TGTGCCAGCAGAGGGGGGGCTAGCACAGATACGCAGTATTTT
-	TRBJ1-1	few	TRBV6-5	CASSYAGDTEAFF	TGTGCCAGCAGTTACGCGGGGGACACTGAAGCTTTCTTT
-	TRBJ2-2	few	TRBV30	CACLSRESGGELFF	TGTGCCTGCCTGAGCAGGGAATCCGGGGGGGAGCTGTTTTTT
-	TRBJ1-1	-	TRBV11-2	CASSPQVNTEAFF	TGTGCCAGCAGCCCACAGGTTAACACTGAAGCTTTCTTT
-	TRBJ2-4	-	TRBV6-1	CASSEKGDIQYF	TGTGCCAGCAGTGAAAAGGGGGACATTCAGTACTTC
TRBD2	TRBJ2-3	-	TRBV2	CASRATAPGLAGDTQYF	TGTGCCAGCAGGGCAACGGCTCCGGGACTAGCGGGGGATACGCAGTATTTT
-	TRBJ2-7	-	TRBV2	CASSGAFSYEQYF	TGTGCCAGCAGTGGGGCCTTCTCTTACGAGCAGTACTTC
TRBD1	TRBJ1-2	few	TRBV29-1	CSVVISGTDGGYTF	TGCAGCGTGGTAATTTCCGGGACAGACGGAGGCTACACCTTC
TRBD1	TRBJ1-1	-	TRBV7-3	CASSLSGGENTEAFF	TGTGCCAGCAGTCTCTCAGGGGGCGAGAACACTGAAGCTTTCTTT
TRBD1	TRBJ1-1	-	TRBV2	CASNRGGVGTGNTEAFF	TGTGCCAGCAATCGAGGGGGAGTGGGGACAGGCAACACTGAAGCTTTCTTT
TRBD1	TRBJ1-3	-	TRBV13	CASSSGKDRVNNLSGNTIYF	TGTGCCAGCAGCTCAGGAAAGGACAGGGTCAATAACCTCTCTGGAAACACCATATATTTT
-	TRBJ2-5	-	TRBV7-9	CASSSWGEQETQYF	TGTGCCAGCAGCTCCTGGGGGGAACAAGAGACCCAGTACTTC
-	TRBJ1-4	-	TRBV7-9	CASGREEKLFF	TGTGCCAGCGGTCGGGAGGAAAAACTGTTTTTT
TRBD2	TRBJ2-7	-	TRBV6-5	CASSGGGDDSYEQYF	TGTGCCAGCAGTGGCGGGGGGGATGACTCCTACGAGCAGTACTTC
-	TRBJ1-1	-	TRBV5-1	CASSLAWTDTEAFF	TGCGCCAGCAGCTTGGCCTGGACAGACACTGAAGCTTTCTTT
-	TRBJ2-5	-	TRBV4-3	CASSQDLMGARRETQYF	TGCGCCAGCAGCCAAGATCTAATGGGGGCTAGACGGGAGACCCAGTACTTC